This is a list of T cell receptor beta chains from one sample in a study of T-cell memory formation after mild COVID-19. MiXCR, run by TCRdb on the 5' RACE reads, gives a single entry per CDR3 protein. Seen here are 150,000 to 200,000 distinct CDR3 sequences, roughly a fifth observed once, and the top ten hold 23%. Sequencing was performed on PBMCs or a T cell subset sorted from them (not recorded which). The receptors derive from an adult woman who had mild COVID-19 (a few samples of this study predate the infection). Cell type and time point are not known. The CDR3 runs from the conserved cysteine through the conserved F or W. The D gene is left open where the match is weak. The size field is filled for only some rows; it gives once, few, many or a size class.

J	V	size	length	D	CDR3	DNA
TRBJ2-7	TRBV2	NA	15	TRBD1	CASRVDRSGTHEQYF	TGTGCCAGCAGGGTGGACAGGTCGGGAACCCACGAGCAGTACTTC
TRBJ1-2	TRBV25-1	few	14	NA	CASSEPGANYGYTF	TGTGCCAGCAGTGAGCCTGGGGCTAACTATGGCTACACCTTC
TRBJ2-1	TRBV10-2	NA	16	TRBD2	CASRGLAGVGVREQFF	TGCGCCAGCAGAGGGTTAGCGGGAGTTGGGGTAAGGGAGCAGTTCTTC
TRBJ2-5	TRBV6-2/TRBV6-3	few	14	TRBD1	CASSPGQGSQTQYF	TGTGCCAGCAGTCCCGGACAGGGATCACAGACCCAGTACTTC
TRBJ2-5	TRBV19	NA	15	NA	CASSPLYRASETQYF	TGTGCCAGTAGTCCTCTCTATCGCGCTTCGGAGACCCAGTACTTC
TRBJ1-1	TRBV4-1	NA	15	NA	CASTLGGGPTAEAFF	TGCGCCAGCACCCTCGGGGGGGGTCCCACCGCTGAAGCTTTCTTT
TRBJ2-7	TRBV30	NA	14	TRBD2	CAWSWGSGPYEQYF	TGTGCCTGGAGTTGGGGTAGCGGGCCTTACGAGCAGTACTTC
TRBJ2-5	TRBV11-2	few	14	NA	CASSLGWGAETQYF	TGTGCCAGCAGCTTGGGGTGGGGGGCGGAGACCCAGTACTTC
TRBJ1-2	TRBV12-3/TRBV12-4	NA	14	TRBD1	CASSSTGGGYGYTF	TGTGCCAGCAGTTCAACAGGGGGCGGCTATGGCTACACCTTC
TRBJ2-7	TRBV6-2/TRBV6-3	few	16	TRBD2	CASSRGTSGVSYEQYF	TGTGCCAGCAGTCGTGGGACTAGCGGGGTCTCCTACGAGCAGTACTTC
TRBJ2-7	TRBV6-6	NA	14	TRBD1	CASSVRDRGYEQYF	TGTGCCAGCTCCGTCCGAGACAGGGGTTACGAGCAGTACTTC
TRBJ2-7	TRBV29-1	NA	15	NA	CSVEGYGTASYEQYF	TGCAGCGTTGAAGGGTATGGGACGGCCTCCTACGAGCAGTACTTC